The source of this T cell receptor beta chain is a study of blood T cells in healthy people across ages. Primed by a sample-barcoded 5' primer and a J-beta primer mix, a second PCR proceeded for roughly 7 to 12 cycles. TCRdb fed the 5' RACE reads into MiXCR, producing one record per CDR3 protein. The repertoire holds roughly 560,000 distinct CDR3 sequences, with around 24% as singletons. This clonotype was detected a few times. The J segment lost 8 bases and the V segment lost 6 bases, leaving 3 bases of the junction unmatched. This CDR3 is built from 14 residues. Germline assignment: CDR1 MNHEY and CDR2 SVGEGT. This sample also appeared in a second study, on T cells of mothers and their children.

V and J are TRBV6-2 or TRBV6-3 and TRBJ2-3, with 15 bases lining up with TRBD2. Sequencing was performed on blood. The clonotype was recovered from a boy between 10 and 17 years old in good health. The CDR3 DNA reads TGTGCCAGCAGCTCGGGACTAGCGGGAGGTACGCAGTATTTT. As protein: CASSSGLAGGTQYF.